This T cell receptor beta chain was documented in a study of T cell changes during pregnancy in multiple sclerosis. The assay was immunoSEQ multiplex PCR, and TCRdb's table has in-frame clones only and misses some. The table includes approximately 50,000 clones, 92% detected once. The receptor was derived from a female donor with multiple sclerosis, enrolled in a pregnancy study. The sample in question was CD4+ T cells from peripheral blood mononuclear cells, obtained after pregnancy.

The CDR3: CAITLNRPPFEQYF. As DNA, the CDR3 is TGTGCCATCACCCTGAACAGGCCCCCTTTCGAGCAGTACTTC. The gene calls are TRBV10-3 and TRBJ2-7, with D tentatively TRBD1 (5 bases). Germline CDR1 ENHRY, CDR2 SYGVKD. The CDR3 has 14 residues. The V end was cut by 7 bases, the J end by 6 bases, with 19 bases between.